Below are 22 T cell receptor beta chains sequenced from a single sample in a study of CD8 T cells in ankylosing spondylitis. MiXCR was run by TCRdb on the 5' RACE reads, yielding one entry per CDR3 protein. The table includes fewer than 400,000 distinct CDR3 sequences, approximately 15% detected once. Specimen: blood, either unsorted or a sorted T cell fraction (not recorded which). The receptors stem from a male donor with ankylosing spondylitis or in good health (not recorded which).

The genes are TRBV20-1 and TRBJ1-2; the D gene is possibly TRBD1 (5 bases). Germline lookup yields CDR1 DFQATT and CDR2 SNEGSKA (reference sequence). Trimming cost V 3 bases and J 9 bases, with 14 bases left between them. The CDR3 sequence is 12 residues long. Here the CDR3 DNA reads TGCAGTGCTAGTTGGCAGGGTCGTAGCTACACCTTC. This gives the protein CSASWQGRSYTF.

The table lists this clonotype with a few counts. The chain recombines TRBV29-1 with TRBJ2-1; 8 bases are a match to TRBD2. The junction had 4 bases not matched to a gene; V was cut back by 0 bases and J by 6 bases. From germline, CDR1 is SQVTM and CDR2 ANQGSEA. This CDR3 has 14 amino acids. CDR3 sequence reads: CSVEDQLAGNEQFF. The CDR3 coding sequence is TGCAGCGTTGAAGACCAGCTAGCGGGCAATGAGCAGTTCTTC.

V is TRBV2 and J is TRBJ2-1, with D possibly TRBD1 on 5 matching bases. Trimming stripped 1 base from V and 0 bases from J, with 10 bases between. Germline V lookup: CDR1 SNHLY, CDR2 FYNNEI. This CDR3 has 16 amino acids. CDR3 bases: TGTGCCAGCAGTGAAGGGGGCGCGAGCTCCTACAATGAGCAGTTCTTC. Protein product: CASSEGGASSYNEQFF.

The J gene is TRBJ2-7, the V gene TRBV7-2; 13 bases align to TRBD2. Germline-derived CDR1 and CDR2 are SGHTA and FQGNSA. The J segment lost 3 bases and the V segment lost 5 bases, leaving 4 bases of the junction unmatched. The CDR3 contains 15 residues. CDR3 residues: CASSTRTSGGYEQYF. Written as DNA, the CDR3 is TGTGCCAGCAGCACCCGGACTAGCGGGGGCTACGAGCAGTACTTC.

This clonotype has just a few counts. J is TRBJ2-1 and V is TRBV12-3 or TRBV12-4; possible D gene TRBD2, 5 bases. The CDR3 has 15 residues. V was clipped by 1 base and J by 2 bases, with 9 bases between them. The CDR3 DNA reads TGTGCCAGCAGTTTAGGGGTTAGCGCCTACAATGAGCAGTTCTTC. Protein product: CASSLGVSAYNEQFF.

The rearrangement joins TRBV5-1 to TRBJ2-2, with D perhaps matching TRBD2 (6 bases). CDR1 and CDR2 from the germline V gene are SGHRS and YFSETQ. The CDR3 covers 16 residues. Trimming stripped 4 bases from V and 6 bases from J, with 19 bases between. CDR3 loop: CASSPQPSASPGELFF. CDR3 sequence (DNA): TGCGCCAGCAGCCCCCAGCCTAGCGCCTCACCCGGGGAGCTGTTTTTT.

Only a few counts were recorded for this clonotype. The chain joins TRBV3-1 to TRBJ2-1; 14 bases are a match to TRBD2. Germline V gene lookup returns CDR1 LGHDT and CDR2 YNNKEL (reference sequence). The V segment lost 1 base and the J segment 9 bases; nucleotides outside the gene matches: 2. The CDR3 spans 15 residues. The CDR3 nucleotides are TGTGCCAGCAGCCAAGCGGGACTAGCGGGAGTTGAGCAGTTCTTC. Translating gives CASSQAGLAGVEQFF.

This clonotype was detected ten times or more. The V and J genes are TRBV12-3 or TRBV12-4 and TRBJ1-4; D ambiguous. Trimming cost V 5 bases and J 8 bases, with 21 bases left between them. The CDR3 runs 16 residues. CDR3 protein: CASSPGLRLLGEKLFF. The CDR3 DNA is TGTGCCAGCAGTCCGGGTCTACGGCTTTTAGGGGAAAAACTGTTTTTT.

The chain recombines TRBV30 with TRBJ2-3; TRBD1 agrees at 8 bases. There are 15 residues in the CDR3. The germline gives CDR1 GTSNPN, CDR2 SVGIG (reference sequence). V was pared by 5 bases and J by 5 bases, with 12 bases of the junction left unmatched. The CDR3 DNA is TGTGCCTGGGACCGGACAGGGCGGGTAGGAGATACGCAGTATTTT. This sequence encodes CAWDRTGRVGDTQYF.

The CDR3 loop reads CASSFEGGYSSEQYF. DNA for the CDR3: TGCGCCAGCAGCTTTGAGGGGGGTTATTCTTCCGAGCAGTACTTC. This chain links TRBV5-1 with TRBJ2-7, with D perhaps given as TRBD1 or TRBD2 (6 bases each). CDR1 and CDR2 (germline): SGHRS, YFSETQ. The germline V and J ends were trimmed by 2 bases and 6 bases, with 18 bases remaining between them. The CDR3 runs to 15 residues.

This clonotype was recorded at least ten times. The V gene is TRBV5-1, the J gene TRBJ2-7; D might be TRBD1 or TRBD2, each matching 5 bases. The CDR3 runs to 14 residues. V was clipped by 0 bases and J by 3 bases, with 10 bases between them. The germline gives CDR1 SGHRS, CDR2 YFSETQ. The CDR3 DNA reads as TGCGCCAGCAGCTTGGAGGGGACCCTCTACGAGCAGTACTTC. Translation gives CASSLEGTLYEQYF.

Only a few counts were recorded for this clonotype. CDR3 sequence reads: CASSFSGEPGANVLTF. The CDR3 bases are TGCGCCAGCAGTTTCTCAGGGGAGCCGGGGGCCAACGTCCTGACTTTC. The V and J genes are TRBV10-2 and TRBJ2-6, with D possibly matching TRBD1 (6 bases). Germline V gene sequence: CDR1 WSHSY, CDR2 SAAADI. The V end lost 5 bases, the J end lost 4 bases, and 15 bases lay between the germline ends. This CDR3 contains 16 residues.

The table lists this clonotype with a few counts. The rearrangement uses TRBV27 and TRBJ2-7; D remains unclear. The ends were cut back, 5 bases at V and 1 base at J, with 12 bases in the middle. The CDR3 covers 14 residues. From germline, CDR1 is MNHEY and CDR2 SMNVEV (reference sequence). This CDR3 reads CASSPRSASYEQYF. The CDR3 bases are TGTGCCAGCAGTCCTAGGAGTGCTTCCTACGAGCAGTACTTC.

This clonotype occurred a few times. The CDR3 region has the DNA TGTGCCTGGAGTCCCGTACGAGGCACCGGGGAGCTGTTTTTT. As protein: CAWSPVRGTGELFF. The chain couples TRBV30 to TRBJ2-2; D gene uncertain. CDR1 is GTSNPN and CDR2 is SVGIG in the germline V gene (reference sequence). Deletions cut 2 bases from V and 4 bases from J, with 11 bases between. The CDR3 is 14 amino acids. The full variable domain, completed using reference TRBV30 and TRBJ2-2, is SQTIHQWPATLVQPVGSPLSLECTVEGTSNPNLYWYRQAAGRGLQLLFYSVGIGQISSEVPQNLSASRPQDRQFILSSKKLLLSDSGFYLCAWSPVRGTGELFFGEGSRLTVL.

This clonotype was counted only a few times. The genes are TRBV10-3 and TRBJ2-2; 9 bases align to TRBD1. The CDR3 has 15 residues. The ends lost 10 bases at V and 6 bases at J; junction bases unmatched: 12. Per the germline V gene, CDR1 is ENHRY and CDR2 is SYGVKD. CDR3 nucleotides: TGTGCCAGCCGGCCGGGACAGGGCATCGCCGGGGAGCTGTTTTTT. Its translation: CASRPGQGIAGELFF.

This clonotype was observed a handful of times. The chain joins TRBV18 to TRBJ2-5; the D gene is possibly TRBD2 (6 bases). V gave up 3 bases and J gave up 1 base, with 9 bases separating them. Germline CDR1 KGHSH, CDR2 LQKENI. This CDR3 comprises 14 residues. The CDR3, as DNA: TGTGCCAGCTCACCCCGTAGCGGCCAAGAGACCCAGTACTTC. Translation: CASSPRSGQETQYF.

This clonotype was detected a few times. As DNA, the CDR3 is TGCAGTGCGGGGATAGCAGCTTTCTTT. The encoded protein is CSAGIAAFF. The chain employs TRBV20-1 and TRBJ1-1; D remains unclear. The length of the CDR3 is 9 residues. Germline lookup yields CDR1 DFQATT and CDR2 SNEGSKA (reference sequence). V was trimmed by 6 bases and J by 10 bases, leaving 9 bases between them.

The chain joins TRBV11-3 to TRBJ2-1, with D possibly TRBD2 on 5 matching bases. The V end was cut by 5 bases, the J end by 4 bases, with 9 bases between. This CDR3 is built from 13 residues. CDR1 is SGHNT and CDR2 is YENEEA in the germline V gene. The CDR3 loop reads CASSPGIYNEQFF. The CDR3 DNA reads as TGTGCCAGCAGCCCCGGGATTTACAATGAGCAGTTCTTC.

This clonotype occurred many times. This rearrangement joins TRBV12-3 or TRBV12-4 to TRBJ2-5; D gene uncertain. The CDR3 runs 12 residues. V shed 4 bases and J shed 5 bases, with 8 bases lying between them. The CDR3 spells CASSYSTETQYF. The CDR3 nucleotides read TGTGCCAGCAGTTACAGCACGGAGACCCAGTACTTC.

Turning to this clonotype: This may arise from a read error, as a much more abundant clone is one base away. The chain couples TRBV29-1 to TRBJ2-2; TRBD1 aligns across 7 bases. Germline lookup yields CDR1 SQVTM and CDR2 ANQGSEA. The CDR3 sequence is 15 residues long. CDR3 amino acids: CSVDGSRGNTWELFF. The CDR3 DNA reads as TGCAGCGTTGATGGGTCCAGGGGGAACACCTGGGAGCTGTTTTTT.

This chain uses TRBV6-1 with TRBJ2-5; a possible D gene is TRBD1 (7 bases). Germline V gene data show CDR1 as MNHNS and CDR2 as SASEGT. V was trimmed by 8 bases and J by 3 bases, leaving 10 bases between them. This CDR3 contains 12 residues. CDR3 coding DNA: TGTGCCAGCGGAGGGACAGAAGAGACCCAGTACTTC. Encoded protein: CASGGTEETQYF.

Here the CDR3 reads CASSPRGTEQETQYF. The CDR3 region has the DNA TGTGCCAGCAGCCCTCGGGGGACCGAACAAGAGACCCAGTACTTC. The chain links TRBV7-9 to TRBJ2-5; tentatively, D is TRBD2 (6 bases). CDR3 length: 15 residues. Germline V gives CDR1 SEHNR, CDR2 FQNEAQ (reference sequence). The V and J ends lost 5 bases and 2 bases respectively, with 15 bases between them. The whole variable domain, remainder taken from reference TRBV7-9 and TRBJ2-5, is DTGVSQNPRHKITKRGQNVTFRCDPISEHNRLYWYRQTLGQGPEFLTYFQNEAQLEKSRLLSDRFSAERPKGSFSTLEIQRTEQGDSAMYLCASSPRGTEQETQYFGPGTRLLVL.